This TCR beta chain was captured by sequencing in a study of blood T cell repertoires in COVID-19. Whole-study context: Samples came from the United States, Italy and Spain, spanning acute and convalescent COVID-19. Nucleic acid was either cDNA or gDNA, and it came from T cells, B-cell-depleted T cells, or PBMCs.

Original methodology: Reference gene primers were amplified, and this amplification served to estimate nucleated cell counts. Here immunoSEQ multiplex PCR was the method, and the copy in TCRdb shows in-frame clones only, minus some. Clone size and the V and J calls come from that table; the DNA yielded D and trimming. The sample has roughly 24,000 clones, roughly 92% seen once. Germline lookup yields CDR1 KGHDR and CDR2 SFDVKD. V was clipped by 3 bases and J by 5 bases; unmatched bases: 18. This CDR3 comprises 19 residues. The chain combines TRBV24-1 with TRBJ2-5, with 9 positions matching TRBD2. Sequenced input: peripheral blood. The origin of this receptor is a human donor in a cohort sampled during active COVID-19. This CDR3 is CATSDPLPVSGGPRETQYF. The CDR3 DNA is TGTGCCACCAGTGATCCCCTTCCTGTTAGCGGGGGCCCCCGGGAGACCCAGTACTTC.